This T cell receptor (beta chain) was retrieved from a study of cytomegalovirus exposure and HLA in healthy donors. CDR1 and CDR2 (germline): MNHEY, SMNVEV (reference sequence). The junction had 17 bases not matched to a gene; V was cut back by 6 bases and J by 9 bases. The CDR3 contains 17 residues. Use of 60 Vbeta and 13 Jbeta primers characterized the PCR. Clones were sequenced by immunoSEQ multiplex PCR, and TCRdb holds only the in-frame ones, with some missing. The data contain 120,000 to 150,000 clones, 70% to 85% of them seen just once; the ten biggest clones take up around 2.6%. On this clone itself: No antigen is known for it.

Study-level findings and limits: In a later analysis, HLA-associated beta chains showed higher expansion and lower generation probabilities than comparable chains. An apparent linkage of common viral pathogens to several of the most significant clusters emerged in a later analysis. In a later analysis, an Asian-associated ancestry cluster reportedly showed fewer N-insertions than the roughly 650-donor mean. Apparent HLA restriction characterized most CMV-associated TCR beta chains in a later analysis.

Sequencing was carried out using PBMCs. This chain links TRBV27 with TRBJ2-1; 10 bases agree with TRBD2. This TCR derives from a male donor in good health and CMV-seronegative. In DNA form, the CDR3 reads TGTGCCAGCAGCAGGTTCGGCCACGGACTAGCGGACATTGAGCAGTTCTTC. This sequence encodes CASSRFGHGLADIEQFF.